Listed below are T cell receptor beta chains from one sample, sequenced in a study of blood T cell repertoires in COVID-19. Sequencing was performed with immunoSEQ multiplex PCR; in TCRdb, only in-frame clones are kept and a portion is missing. The data show about 380,000 clones, about 80% seen once. Sequencing was carried out using peripheral blood. These receptors were obtained from a human donor with acute or convalescent COVID-19. The donor label of this sample is uncertain. Each CDR3 is given with its conserved first and last residue. The D gene is left open where the match is weak.

TRBV5-1	TRBJ1-5	15	NA	CASSLAGFPNQPQHF	TGCGCCAGCAGCTTGGCAGGGTTTCCCAATCAGCCCCAGCATTTT
TRBV5-1	TRBJ1-5	14	TRBD1	CASSFRGQGQPQHF	TGCGCCAGCAGCTTCAGGGGGCAGGGTCAGCCCCAGCATTTT
TRBV10-1	TRBJ1-1	15	TRBD1	CASRERGQGFTEAFF	TGCGCCAGCCGAGAGCGGGGACAGGGCTTCACTGAAGCTTTCTTT
TRBV19	TRBJ2-3	17	NA	CASSFNYRQRKEDTQYF	TGTGCCAGTAGTTTCAATTACAGGCAACGCAAGGAGGATACGCAGTATTTT
TRBV2	TRBJ2-7	16	TRBD1	CASNSGTGGKRYEQYF	TGTGCCAGCAACTCCGGGACAGGGGGCAAGCGATACGAGCAGTACTTC
TRBV12-3/TRBV12-4	TRBJ2-1	12	TRBD1	CASSDRGYEQFF	TGTGCCAGCAGTGACAGGGGTTATGAGCAGTTCTTC
TRBV12-3/TRBV12-4	TRBJ1-1	13	NA	CASSPPVSTEAFF	TGTGCCAGCAGTCCCCCGGTCTCCACTGAAGCTTTCTTT
TRBV30	TRBJ1-2	15	TRBD1	CAWRGRGQGSLGYTF	TGTGCCTGGAGGGGGAGAGGACAGGGGTCCCTGGGCTACACCTTC
TRBV5-1	TRBJ1-2	15	NA	CASSLEGVLGDGYTF	TGCGCCAGCAGCTTGGAAGGTGTTTTAGGGGATGGCTACACCTTC
TRBV29-1	TRBJ2-1	14	NA	CSVDQDSPYNEQFF	TGCAGCGTGGACCAGGACAGTCCGTACAATGAGCAGTTCTTC
TRBV5-5	TRBJ1-2	16	NA	CASSQITGATNYGYTF	TGTGCCAGCAGCCAGATCACAGGCGCCACTAACTATGGCTACACCTTC
TRBV6-6	TRBJ1-1	13	NA	CASSSPGRAEAFF	TGTGCCAGCAGCTCACCAGGAAGAGCTGAAGCTTTCTTT
TRBV27	TRBJ1-4	13	NA	CASSFVRREKLFF	TGTGCCAGCAGTTTCGTCAGAAGAGAAAAACTGTTTTTT
TRBV30	TRBJ2-3	12	NA	CAWSDYTDTQYF	TGTGCCTGGAGTGATTACACCGATACGCAGTATTTT
TRBV18	TRBJ2-7	14	TRBD1	CASSLTDRGHEQYF	TGTGCCAGCTCACTAACCGACAGGGGCCACGAGCAGTACTTC
TRBV5-1	TRBJ2-3	16	NA	CASSYQAGGMTDTQYF	TGCGCCAGCAGCTACCAAGCAGGCGGGATGACAGATACGCAGTATTTT
TRBV24-1	TRBJ1-2	12	NA	CATQDWRAGYTF	TGTGCCACTCAGGACTGGCGGGCTGGCTACACCTTC